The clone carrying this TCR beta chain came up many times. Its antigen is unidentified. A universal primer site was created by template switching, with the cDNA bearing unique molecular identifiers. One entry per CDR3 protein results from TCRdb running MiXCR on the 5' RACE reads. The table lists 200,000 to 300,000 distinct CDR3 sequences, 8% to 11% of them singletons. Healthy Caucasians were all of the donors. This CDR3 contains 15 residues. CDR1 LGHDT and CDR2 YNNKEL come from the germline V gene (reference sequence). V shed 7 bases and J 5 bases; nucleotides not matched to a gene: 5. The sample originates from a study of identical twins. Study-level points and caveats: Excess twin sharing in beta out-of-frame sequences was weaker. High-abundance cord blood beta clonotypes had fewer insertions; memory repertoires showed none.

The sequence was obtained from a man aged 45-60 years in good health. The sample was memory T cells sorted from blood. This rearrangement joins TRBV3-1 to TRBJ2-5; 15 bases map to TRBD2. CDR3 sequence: CASNPGLAGGETQYF. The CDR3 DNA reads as TGTGCCAGCAACCCGGGACTAGCGGGAGGTGAGACCCAGTACTTC.